This T cell receptor (beta chain) came from a study of CD8 T cells in ankylosing spondylitis. Overall study results and limits: The authors reported significant enrichment of disease-linked clones in matched ankylosing spondylitis synovial fluid. Characteristic of ankylosing spondylitis blood, it appeared, was a TCR beta motif comprising 7 to 9 highly homologous variants.

Comments on this clonotype: What it binds is not known.

TCRdb called the 5' RACE reads again in MiXCR, with one record for every CDR3 protein. The table has some 840,000 distinct CDR3 sequences, roughly 12% seen once. The sequence was collected from a male donor with ankylosing spondylitis. Input material: blood, either unsorted or a sorted T cell fraction (not recorded which).

The CDR3 spells CASSLTVGVSNQPQHF. The CDR3 DNA reads as TGTGCCAGCAGTTTAACCGTTGGAGTTAGCAATCAGCCCCAGCATTTT. The chain is built from TRBV12-3 or TRBV12-4 and TRBJ1-5; D unclear. The CDR3 consists of 16 residues. The V and J ends lost 2 bases and 0 bases respectively, with 11 bases between them.